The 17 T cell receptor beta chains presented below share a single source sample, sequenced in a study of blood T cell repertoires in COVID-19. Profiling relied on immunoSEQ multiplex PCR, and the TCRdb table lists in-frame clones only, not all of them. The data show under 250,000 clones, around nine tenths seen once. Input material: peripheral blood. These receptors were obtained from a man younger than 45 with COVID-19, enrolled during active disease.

CDR3 amino acids: CASSRNSGGSYLSVNEQFF. In nucleotides, the CDR3 is TGTGCCAGCAGCCGAAATAGCGGGGGATCCTACCTCTCGGTGAATGAGCAGTTCTTC. The chain is built from TRBV13 and TRBJ2-1; 9 nucleotides align to TRBD2. In germline, CDR1 is PRHDT, CDR2 FYEKMQ (reference sequence). This CDR3 contains 19 residues. The V and J ends lost 5 bases and 7 bases, in that order; junction bases with no gene match: 21.

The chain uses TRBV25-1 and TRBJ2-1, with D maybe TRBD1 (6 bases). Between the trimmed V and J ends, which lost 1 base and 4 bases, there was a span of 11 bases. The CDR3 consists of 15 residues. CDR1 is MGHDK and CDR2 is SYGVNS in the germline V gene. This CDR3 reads CASSESWGPYNEQFF. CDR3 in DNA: TGTGCCAGCAGTGAATCATGGGGGCCTTACAATGAGCAGTTCTTC.

The CDR3 loop reads CASSYPPGDARTEAFF. CDR3 bases: TGTGCCAGCAGTTACCCCCCAGGGGATGCGCGCACTGAAGCTTTCTTT. The chain is built from TRBV6-5 and TRBJ1-1; tentatively, D is TRBD1 (6 bases). The CDR3 runs to 16 residues. Germline lookup yields CDR1 MNHEY and CDR2 SVGAGI. The V end was cut by 2 bases, the J end by 4 bases, with 17 bases between.

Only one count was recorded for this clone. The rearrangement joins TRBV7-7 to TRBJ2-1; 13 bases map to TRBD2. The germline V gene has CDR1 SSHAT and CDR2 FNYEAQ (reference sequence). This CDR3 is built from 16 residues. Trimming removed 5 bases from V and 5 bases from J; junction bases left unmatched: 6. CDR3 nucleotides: TGTGCCAGCAGCCCGAGGACTAGCGGGGGCCACAATGAGCAGTTCTTC. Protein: CASSPRTSGGHNEQFF.

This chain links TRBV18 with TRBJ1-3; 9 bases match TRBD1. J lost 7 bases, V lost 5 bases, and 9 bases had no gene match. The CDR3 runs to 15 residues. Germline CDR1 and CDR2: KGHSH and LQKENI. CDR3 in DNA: TGTGCCAGCTCAGCGGACAGGGGAAGGGGCAACACCATATATTTT. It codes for CASSADRGRGNTIYF.

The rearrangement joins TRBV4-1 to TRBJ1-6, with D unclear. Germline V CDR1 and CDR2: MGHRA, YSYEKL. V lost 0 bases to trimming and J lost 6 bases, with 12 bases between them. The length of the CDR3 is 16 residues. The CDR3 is CASSQDDRGPNSPLHF. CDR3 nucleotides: TGCGCCAGCAGCCAAGATGATCGTGGGCCTAATTCACCCCTCCACTTT.

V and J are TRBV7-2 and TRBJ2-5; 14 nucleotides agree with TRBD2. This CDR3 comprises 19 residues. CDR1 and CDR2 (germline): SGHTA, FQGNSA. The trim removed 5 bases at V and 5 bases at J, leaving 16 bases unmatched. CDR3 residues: CASSPRMGTSGGLGETQYF. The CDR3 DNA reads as TGTGCCAGCAGCCCGCGCATGGGGACTAGCGGGGGATTGGGGGAGACCCAGTACTTC. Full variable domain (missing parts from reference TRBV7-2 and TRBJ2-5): GAGVSQSPSNKVTEKGKDVELRCDPISGHTALYWYRQSLGQGLEFLIYFQGNSAPDKSGLPSDRFSAERTGGSVSTLTIQRTQQEDSAVYLCASSPRMGTSGGLGETQYFGPGTRLLVL.

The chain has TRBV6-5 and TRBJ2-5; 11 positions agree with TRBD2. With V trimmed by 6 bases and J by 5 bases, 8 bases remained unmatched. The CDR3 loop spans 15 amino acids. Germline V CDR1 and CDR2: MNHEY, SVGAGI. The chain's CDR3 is CASRNSGGAVETQYF. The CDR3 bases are TGTGCCAGCAGGAATAGCGGGGGGGCGGTTGAGACCCAGTACTTC.

DNA for the CDR3: TGCGCCAGCAGCCCGGGACTAGCGGGGGGGCAGGTTGCGCAGTATTTT. This gives the protein CASSPGLAGGQVAQYF. The rearrangement joins TRBV5-1 to TRBJ2-3; TRBD2 agrees at 16 bases. Per the germline V gene, CDR1 is SGHRS and CDR2 is YFSETQ. CDR3 length: 16 amino acids. The junction had 9 bases not matched to a gene; V was cut back by 4 bases and J by 10 bases.

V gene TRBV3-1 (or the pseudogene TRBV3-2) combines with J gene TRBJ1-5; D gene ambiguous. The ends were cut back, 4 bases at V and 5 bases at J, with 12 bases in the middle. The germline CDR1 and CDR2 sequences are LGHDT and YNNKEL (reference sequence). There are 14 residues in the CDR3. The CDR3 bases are TGTGCCAGCAGCCTTGGGAGGGTTCATCAGCCCCAGCATTTT. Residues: CASSLGRVHQPQHF.

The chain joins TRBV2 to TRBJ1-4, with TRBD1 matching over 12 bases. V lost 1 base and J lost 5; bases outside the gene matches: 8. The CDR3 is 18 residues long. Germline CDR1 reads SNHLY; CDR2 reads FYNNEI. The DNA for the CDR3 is TGTGCCAGCAGTGAAGGAGGGACAGGGGGCGGGATAAATGAAAAACTGTTTTTT. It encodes CASSEGGTGGGINEKLFF.

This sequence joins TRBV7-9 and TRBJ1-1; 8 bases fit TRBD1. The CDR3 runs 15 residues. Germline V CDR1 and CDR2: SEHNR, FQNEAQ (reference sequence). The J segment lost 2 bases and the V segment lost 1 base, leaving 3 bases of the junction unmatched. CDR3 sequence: CASSLGTGFNTEAFF. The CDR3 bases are TGTGCCAGCAGCTTAGGGACAGGGTTCAACACTGAAGCTTTCTTT. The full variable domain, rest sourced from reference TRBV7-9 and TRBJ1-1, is DTGVSQNPRHKITKRGQNVTFRCDPISEHNRLYWYRQTLGQGPEFLTYFQNEAQLEKSRLLSDRFSAERPKGSFSTLEIQRTEQGDSAMYLCASSLGTGFNTEAFFGQGTRLTVV.

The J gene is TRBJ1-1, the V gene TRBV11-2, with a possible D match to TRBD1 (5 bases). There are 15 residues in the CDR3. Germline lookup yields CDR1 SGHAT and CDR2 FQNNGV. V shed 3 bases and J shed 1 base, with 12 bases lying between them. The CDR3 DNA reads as TGTGCCAGCAGCTTTGGAGGGGCCCCGAACACTGAAGCTTTCTTT. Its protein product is CASSFGGAPNTEAFF. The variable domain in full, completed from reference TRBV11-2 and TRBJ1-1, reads EAGVAQSPRYKIIEKRQSVAFWCNPISGHATLYWYQQILGQGPKLLIQFQNNGVVDDSQLPKDRFSAERLKGVDSTLKIQPAKLEDSAVYLCASSFGGAPNTEAFFGQGTRLTVV.

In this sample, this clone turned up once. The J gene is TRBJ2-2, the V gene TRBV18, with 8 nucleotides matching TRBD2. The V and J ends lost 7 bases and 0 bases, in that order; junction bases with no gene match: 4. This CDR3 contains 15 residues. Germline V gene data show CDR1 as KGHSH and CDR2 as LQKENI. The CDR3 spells CASLVAGTNTGELFF. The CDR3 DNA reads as TGTGCCAGCTTAGTAGCGGGGACGAACACCGGGGAGCTGTTTTTT.

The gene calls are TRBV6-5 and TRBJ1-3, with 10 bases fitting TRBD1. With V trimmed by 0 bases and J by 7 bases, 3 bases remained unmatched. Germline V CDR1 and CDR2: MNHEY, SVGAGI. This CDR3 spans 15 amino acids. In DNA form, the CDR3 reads TGTGCCAGCAGTTACTCGCTGGACAGGGGGAACACCATATATTTT. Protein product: CASSYSLDRGNTIYF.

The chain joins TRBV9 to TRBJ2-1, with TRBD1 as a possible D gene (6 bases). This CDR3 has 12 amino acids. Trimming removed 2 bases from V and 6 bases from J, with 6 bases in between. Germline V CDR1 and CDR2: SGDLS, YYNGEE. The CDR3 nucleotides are TGTGCCAGCAGCGTGGACAGCAATGAGCAGTTCTTC. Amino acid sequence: CASSVDSNEQFF.

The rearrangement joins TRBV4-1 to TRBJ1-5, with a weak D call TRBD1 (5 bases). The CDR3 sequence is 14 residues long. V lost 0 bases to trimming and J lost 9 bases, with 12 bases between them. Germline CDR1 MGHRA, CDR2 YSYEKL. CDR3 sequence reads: CASSQEWYGGPQHF. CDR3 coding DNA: TGCGCCAGCAGCCAAGAATGGTACGGGGGGCCCCAGCATTTT.